This record looks at one T cell receptor (beta chain) sequence and its context. Its antigen is not known. This entry belongs to a study of cytomegalovirus exposure and HLA in healthy donors. Study results and limitations: Among CMV-associated TCR beta chains, most appeared HLA-restricted in a later analysis. TCR beta sequences numbering 16,951 were associated with HLA alleles at 0.05 false discovery rate in a later analysis. Analysis was carried out at a later point, and it linked a missense DCLRE1C variant to TCR beta V- and J-gene trimming.

CDR1 is SGHRS, CDR2 YFSETQ, per germline. V lost 3 bases, J lost 3 bases, and 6 bases stayed unmatched. This CDR3 spans 18 amino acids. Primers included in the PCR were 60 Vbeta and 13 Jbeta primers. Sequenced by immunoSEQ multiplex PCR; TCRdb stores in-frame clones only, minus some. The sample holds 75,000 to 95,000 clones; 70% to 80% are singletons and the top ten take around 15%. The chain combines TRBV5-1 with TRBJ2-1, with TRBD2 identical over 16 bases. Sequences were obtained from PBMCs. The sequence was collected from a human donor in good health. This CDR3 is CASSSGLAGGPGYNEQFF. The CDR3 nucleotides are TGCGCCAGCAGCTCGGGACTAGCGGGGGGGCCCGGCTACAATGAGCAGTTCTTC.